Each of the 6 T cell receptor beta chains below was sequenced from the same sample in a study of blood T cell repertoires in COVID-19. TCRdb's copy holds only in-frame clones and misses some; the assay was immunoSEQ multiplex PCR. Of roughly 290,000 clones in the sample, more than 85% were seen once. Sequences were obtained from peripheral blood. The receptors here all came from a man aged 25-45 years with acute or convalescent COVID-19.

This clone appeared a single time. This chain connects TRBV7-9 to TRBJ2-7, with no clear D. Germline V gene data show CDR1 as SEHNR and CDR2 as FQNEAQ (reference sequence). V was cut by 0 bases and J by 3 bases, with 3 bases left in between. This CDR3 spans 12 amino acids. The CDR3 DNA sequence: TGTGCCAGCAGCTTAGCCCTCTACGAGCAGTACTTC. The encoded protein is CASSLALYEQYF. Together with reference TRBV7-9 and TRBJ2-7, the CDR3 gives the full variable domain: DTGVSQNPRHKITKRGQNVTFRCDPISEHNRLYWYRQTLGQGPEFLTYFQNEAQLEKSRLLSDRFSAERPKGSFSTLEIQRTEQGDSAMYLCASSLALYEQYFGPGTRLTVT.

This sequence joins TRBV19 and TRBJ1-6, with D tentatively TRBD1 (6 bases). Germline V gene lookup returns CDR1 LNHDA and CDR2 SQIVND (reference sequence). This CDR3 region has 17 residues. Between the trimmed V and J ends, which lost 6 bases and 10 bases, there was a span of 25 bases. Written as DNA, the CDR3 is TGTGCCAGTAGAGATAACCTCCAGCAGGGGTCTTGGTCACCCCTCCACTTT. Its protein is CASRDNLQQGSWSPLHF.

The chain has TRBV19 and TRBJ2-5, with 10 positions matching TRBD2. The CDR3 runs to 17 residues. Germline assignment: CDR1 LNHDA and CDR2 SQIVND (reference sequence). Germline trimming cut 4 bases from V and 7 bases from J; bases unmatched to any gene: 15. As DNA, the CDR3 is TGTGCCAGTAGTAGCAATAGCGGGGGGCCCATGGTAGGGACCCAGTACTTC. Translating gives CASSSNSGGPMVGTQYF.

In its sample, this clone was seen once. The chain combines TRBV6-5 with TRBJ1-2; a weak D match, TRBD1 (6 bases). CDR1 is MNHEY and CDR2 is SVGAGI in the germline V gene. Trimming stripped 6 bases from V and 5 bases from J, with 16 bases between. This CDR3 has 14 amino acids. The CDR3 protein is CASSQTRGPYGYTF. DNA of the CDR3: TGTGCCAGCAGCCAAACCAGGGGTCCATATGGCTACACCTTC.

The chain employs TRBV5-6 and TRBJ2-5; TRBD2 aligns across 7 bases. V shed 1 base, J shed 1 base, and the junction held 7 bases outside the gene matches. Germline CDR1 and CDR2: SGHDT and YYEEEE. This CDR3 spans 16 amino acids. The CDR3 nucleotides read TGTGCCAGCAGCTTGAGGCCTAGCGGACTCCAAGAGACCCAGTACTTC. Translated, it gives CASSLRPSGLQETQYF. Based on the CDR3 plus reference TRBV5-6 and TRBJ2-5, the full variable domain is DAGVTQSPTHLIKTRGQQVTLRCSPKSGHDTVSWYQQALGQGPQFIFQYYEEEERQRGNFPDRFSGHQFPNYSSELNVNALLLGDSALYLCASSLRPSGLQETQYFGPGTRLLVL.

The chain uses TRBV30 and TRBJ2-7; D call uncertain. The length of the CDR3 is 12 residues. V dropped 4 bases and J dropped 5 bases, with 12 bases sitting between them. The V gene's germline CDR1 is GTSNPN and CDR2 SVGIG (reference sequence). The CDR3 coding sequence is TGTGCCTGGACCCTCGGTAGCAACGAGCAGTACTTC. Its protein product is CAWTLGSNEQYF.